The TCR beta chain described here comes from a study of T cell changes during pregnancy in multiple sclerosis. Using immunoSEQ multiplex PCR, the repertoire was profiled, and TCRdb retains in-frame clones only, with some absent. Of roughly 67,000 clones in the sample, approximately 91% were seen once. The CDR3 contains 16 residues. The V and J ends lost 4 bases and 2 bases, in that order; junction bases with no gene match: 7. CDR1 is MNHNY, CDR2 SVGAGI, per germline (reference sequence). The sequenced sample was peripheral blood, obtained in the second trimester of pregnancy. This sequence joins TRBV6-6 and TRBJ2-1, with 8 nucleotides matching TRBD1. The receptor was isolated from a female donor with multiple sclerosis, enrolled in a pregnancy study. The CDR3 nucleotides are TGTGCCAGCAGTTCTGTTGACAGGGGAGCCTACAATGAGCAGTTCTTC. Its protein is CASSSVDRGAYNEQFF.